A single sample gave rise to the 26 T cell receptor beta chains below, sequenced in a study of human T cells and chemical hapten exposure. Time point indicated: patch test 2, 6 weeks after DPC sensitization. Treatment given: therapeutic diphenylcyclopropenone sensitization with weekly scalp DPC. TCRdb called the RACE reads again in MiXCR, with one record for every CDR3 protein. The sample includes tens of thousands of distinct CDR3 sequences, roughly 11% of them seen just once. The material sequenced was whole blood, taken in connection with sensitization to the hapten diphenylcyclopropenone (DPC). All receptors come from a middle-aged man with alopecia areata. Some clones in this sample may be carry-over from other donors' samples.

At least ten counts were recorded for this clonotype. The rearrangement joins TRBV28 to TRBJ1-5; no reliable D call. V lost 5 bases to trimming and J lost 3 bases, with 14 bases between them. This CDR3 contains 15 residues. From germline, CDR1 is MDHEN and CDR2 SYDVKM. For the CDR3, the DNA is TGTGCCAGCAGTCCCGACTACGGAGTCAATCAGCCCCAGCATTTT. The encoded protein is CASSPDYGVNQPQHF.

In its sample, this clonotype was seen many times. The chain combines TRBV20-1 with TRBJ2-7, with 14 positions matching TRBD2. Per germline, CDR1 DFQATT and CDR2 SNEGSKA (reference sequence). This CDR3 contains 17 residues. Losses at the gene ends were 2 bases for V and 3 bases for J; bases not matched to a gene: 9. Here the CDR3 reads CSARSETSGRAIYEQYF. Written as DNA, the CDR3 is TGCAGTGCTAGATCGGAGACTAGCGGGAGGGCAATCTACGAGCAGTACTTC.

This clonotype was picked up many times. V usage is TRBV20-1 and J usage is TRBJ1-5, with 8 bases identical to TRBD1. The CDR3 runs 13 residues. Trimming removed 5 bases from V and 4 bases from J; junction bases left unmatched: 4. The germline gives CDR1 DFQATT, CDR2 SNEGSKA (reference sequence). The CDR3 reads CSAPGTGNQPQHF. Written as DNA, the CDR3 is TGCAGTGCTCCCGGGACAGGAAATCAGCCCCAGCATTTT.

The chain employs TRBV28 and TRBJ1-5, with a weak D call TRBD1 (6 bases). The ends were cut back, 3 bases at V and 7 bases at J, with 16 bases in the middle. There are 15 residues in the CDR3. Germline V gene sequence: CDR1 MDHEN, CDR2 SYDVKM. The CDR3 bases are TGTGCCAGCAGTTTCGAACAGGGAGTGGAGCAGCCCCAGCATTTT. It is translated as CASSFEQGVEQPQHF.

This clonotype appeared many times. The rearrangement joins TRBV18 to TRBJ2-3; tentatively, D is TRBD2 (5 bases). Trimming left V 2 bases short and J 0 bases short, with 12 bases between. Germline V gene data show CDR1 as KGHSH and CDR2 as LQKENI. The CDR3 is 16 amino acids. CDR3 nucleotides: TGTGCCAGCTCACCATTTGGCGGCGGGAGCACAGATACGCAGTATTTT. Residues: CASSPFGGGSTDTQYF.

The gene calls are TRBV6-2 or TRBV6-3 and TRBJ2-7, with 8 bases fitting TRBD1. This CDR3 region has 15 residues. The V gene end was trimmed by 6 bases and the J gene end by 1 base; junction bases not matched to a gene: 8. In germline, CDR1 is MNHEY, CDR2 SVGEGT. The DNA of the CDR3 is TGTGCCAGCAGCTCACCAGGGGGCCTTTCCTACGAGCAGTACGTC. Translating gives CASSSPGGLSYEQYV.

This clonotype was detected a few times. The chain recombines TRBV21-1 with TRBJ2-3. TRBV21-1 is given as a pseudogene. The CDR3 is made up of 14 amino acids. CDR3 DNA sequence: TGTGCCAGCAGCATACCGACCTGCACAGATACGCAGTATTTT. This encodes CASSIPTCTDTQYF.

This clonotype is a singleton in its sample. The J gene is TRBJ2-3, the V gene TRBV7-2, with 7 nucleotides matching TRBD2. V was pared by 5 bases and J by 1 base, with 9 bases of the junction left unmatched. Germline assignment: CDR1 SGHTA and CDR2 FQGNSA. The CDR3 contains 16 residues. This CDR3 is CASSPGTGRGTDTQYF. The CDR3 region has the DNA TGTGCCAGCAGCCCGGGGACGGGGAGGGGCACAGATACGCAGTATTTT.

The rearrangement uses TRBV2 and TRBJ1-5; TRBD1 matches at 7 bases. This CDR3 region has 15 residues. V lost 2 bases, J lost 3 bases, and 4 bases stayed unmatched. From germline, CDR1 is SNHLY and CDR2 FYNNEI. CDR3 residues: CASSETGQFNQPQHF. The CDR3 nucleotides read TGTGCCAGCAGTGAAACGGGACAGTTCAATCAGCCCCAGCATTTT.

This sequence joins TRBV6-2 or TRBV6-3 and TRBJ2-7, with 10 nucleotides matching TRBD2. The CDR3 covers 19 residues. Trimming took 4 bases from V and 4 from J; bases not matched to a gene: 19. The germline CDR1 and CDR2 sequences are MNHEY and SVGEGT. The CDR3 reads CASSSRLAGVSSVLYEQYV. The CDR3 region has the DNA TGTGCCAGCAGTTCTAGGCTAGCGGGAGTGTCTTCGGTTCTTTACGAGCAGTACGTC.

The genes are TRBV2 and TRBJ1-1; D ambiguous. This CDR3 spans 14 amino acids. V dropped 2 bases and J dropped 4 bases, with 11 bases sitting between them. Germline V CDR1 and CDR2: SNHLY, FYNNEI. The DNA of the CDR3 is TGTGCCAGCAGTGAACAGGACCCGGGCACTGAAGCTTTCTTT. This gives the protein CASSEQDPGTEAFF. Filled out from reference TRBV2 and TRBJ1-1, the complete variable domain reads EPEVTQTPSHQVTQMGQEVILRCVPISNHLYFYWYRQILGQKVEFLVSFYNNEISEKSEIFDDQFSVERPDGSNFTLKIRSTKLEDSAMYFCASSEQDPGTEAFFGQGTRLTVV.

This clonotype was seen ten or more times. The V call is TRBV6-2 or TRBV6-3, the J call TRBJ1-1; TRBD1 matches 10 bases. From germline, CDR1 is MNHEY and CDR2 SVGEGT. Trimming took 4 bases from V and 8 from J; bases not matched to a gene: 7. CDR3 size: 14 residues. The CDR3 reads CASSSPGQGKEAFF. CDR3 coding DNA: TGTGCCAGCAGTTCCCCGGGACAGGGGAAGGAAGCTTTCTTT.

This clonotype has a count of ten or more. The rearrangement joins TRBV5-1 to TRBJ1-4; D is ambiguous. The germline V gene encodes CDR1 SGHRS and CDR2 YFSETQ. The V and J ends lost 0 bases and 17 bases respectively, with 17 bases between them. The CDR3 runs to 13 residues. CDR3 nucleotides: TGCGCCAGCAGCTTGGGATATCCAGATCCCCCCTTTTTT. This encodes CASSLGYPDPPFF.

Here the CDR3 reads CASSSSDGRRDIQYF. DNA for the CDR3: TGTGCCAGCAGCTCGTCGGACGGGCGAAGGGACATTCAGTACTTC. The gene calls are TRBV7-9 and TRBJ2-4, with no clear D. From germline, CDR1 is SEHNR and CDR2 FQNEAQ (reference sequence). This CDR3 contains 15 residues. The V end was cut by 4 bases, the J end by 8 bases, with 18 bases between.

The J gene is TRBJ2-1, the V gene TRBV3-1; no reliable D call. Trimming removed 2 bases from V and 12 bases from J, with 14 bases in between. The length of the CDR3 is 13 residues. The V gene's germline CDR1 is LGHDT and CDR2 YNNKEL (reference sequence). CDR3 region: CASSQPGLCWQFF. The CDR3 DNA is TGTGCCAGCAGCCAACCCGGTTTATGTTGGCAGTTCTTC.

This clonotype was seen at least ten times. CDR3 coding DNA: TGCAGCGTTGTAGATGGGGACAGAAACACAGATACGCAGTATTTT. This translates into CSVVDGDRNTDTQYF. J is TRBJ2-3 and V is TRBV29-1; 7 positions match TRBD1. Germline loops: CDR1 SQVTM, CDR2 ANQGSEA. The CDR3 is 15 residues long. V was pared by 4 bases and J by 2 bases, with 9 bases of the junction left unmatched.

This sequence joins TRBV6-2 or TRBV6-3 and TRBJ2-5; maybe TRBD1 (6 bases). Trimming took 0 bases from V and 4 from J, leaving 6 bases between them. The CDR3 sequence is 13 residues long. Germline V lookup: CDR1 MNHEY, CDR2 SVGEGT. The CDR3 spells CASSYSGGETQYF. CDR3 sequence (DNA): TGTGCCAGCAGTTACTCAGGGGGAGAGACCCAGTACTTC.

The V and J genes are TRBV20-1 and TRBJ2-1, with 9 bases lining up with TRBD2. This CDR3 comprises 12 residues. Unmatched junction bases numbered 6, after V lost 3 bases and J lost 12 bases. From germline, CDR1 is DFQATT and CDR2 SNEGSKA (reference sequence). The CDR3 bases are TGCAGTGCTAGTGGCGGGAGGGAAGTGCAGTTCTTC. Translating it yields CSASGGREVQFF.

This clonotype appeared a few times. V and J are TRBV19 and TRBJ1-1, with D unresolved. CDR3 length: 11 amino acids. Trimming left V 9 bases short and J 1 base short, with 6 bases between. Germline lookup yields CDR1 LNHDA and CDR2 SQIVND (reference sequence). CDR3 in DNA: TGTGCCAGCACAGAGAACACTGAAGCTTTCTTT. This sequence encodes CASTENTEAFF.

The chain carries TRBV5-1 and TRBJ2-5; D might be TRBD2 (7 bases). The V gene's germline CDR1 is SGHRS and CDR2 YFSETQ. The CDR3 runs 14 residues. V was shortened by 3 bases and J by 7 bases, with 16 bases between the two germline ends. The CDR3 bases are TGCGCCAGCAGCTCCTCGGGGGGCCCAGGGACCCAGTACTTC. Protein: CASSSSGGPGTQYF.

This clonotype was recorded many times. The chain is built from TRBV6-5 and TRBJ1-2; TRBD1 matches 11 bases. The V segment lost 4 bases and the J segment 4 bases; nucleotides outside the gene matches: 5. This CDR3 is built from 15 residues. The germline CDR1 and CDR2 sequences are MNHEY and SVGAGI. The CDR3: CASSWTGGLVYGYTF. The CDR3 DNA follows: TGTGCCAGCAGTTGGACAGGGGGCCTCGTCTATGGCTACACCTTC.

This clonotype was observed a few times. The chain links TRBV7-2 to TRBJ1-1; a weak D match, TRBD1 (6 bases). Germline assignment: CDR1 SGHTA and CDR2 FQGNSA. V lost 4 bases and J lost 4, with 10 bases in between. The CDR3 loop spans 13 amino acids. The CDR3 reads CASSSGQPTEAFF. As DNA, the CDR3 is TGTGCCAGCAGCTCCGGACAGCCCACTGAAGCTTTCTTT.

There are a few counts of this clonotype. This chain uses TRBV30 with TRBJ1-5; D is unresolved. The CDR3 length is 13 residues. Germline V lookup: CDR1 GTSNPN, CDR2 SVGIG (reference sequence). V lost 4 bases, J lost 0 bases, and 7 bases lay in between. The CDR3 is CAWTPHSNQPQHF. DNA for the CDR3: TGTGCCTGGACCCCTCATAGCAATCAGCCCCAGCATTTT.

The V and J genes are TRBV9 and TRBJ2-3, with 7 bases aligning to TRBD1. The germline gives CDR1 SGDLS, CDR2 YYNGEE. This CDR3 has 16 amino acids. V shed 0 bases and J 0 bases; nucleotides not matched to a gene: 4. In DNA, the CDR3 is TGTGCCAGCAGCGTAGCGGACAGGCCTAGCACAGATACGCAGTATTTT. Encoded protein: CASSVADRPSTDTQYF.

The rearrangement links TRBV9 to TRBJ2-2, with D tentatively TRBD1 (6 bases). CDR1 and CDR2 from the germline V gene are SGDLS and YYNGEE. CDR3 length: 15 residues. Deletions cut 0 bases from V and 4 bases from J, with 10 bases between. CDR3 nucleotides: TGTGCCAGCAGCGTAGTGGGGGCATCCACCGGGGAGCTGTTTTTT. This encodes CASSVVGASTGELFF.

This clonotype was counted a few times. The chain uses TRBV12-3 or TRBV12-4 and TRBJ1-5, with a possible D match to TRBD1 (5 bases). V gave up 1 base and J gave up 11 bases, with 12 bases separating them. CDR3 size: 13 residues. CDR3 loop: CASSLERGQSQHF. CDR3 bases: TGTGCCAGCAGTTTAGAAAGGGGCCAGTCCCAGCATTTT.